The rows below give T cell receptor beta chains drawn from one sample of a study of blood T cell repertoires in COVID-19. Generated by immunoSEQ multiplex PCR, the TCRdb table keeps only in-frame clones and is missing some. Of tens of thousands of clones in the sample, 75% to 85% are singletons; the top ten hold under 5%. The sequencing sample was made of peripheral blood. These TCRs come from a woman in her 70s with acute or convalescent COVID-19. CDR3s include the opening cysteine and the closing phenylalanine or tryptophan. The order of the fields is J gene, clone size, V gene, D gene, CDR3 DNA, CDR3 protein. D genes are given only for firm matches. The size field is filled for only some rows; it gives once, few, many or a size class.

TRBJ1-1 . TRBV7-8 . TGTGCCAGCAGCTTACAGGGGACCATGAACACTGAAGCTTTCTTT CASSLQGTMNTEAFF
TRBJ1-1 . TRBV5-8 TRBD1 TGTGCCAGCAGCTTGGGACAGGGGCCGAACACTGAAGCTTTCTTT CASSLGQGPNTEAFF
TRBJ1-5 . TRBV6-5 . TGTGCCAGCACTAACAGGGTTGAGGGCAATCAGCCCCAGCATTTT CASTNRVEGNQPQHF
TRBJ1-1 . TRBV19 . TGTGCCAGTAGTATGACTGATAACACTGAAGCTTTCTTT CASSMTDNTEAFF
TRBJ2-2 . TRBV5-5 TRBD1 TGTGCCAGCAGCGGGGGGACAGGGTCTATTGTGGACACCGGGGAGCTGTTTTTT CASSGGTGSIVDTGELFF
TRBJ2-7 . TRBV5-5 . TGTGCCAGCAGCTATCTCCGGGACGGGAGCTCCTACGAGCAGTACTTC CASSYLRDGSSYEQYF
TRBJ2-1 . TRBV11-3 TRBD2 TGTGCCAGCAGCTTACGGGGGGGGACCTACAATGAGCAGTTCTTC CASSLRGGTYNEQFF
TRBJ1-6 few TRBV21-1 . TGTGCCAGCAGCAAAGTTTACCTCCGGACACTCGAGAATTCACCCCTCCACTTT CASSKVYLRTLENSPLHF
TRBJ2-1 . TRBV6-4 TRBD2 TGTGCCAGCAGTGACGTGGGGGGGTTTAACAATGAGCAGTTCTTC CASSDVGGFNNEQFF
TRBJ2-3 once TRBV4-3 . TGCGCCAGCAGCCAAGGAACTACCTACCCCGACGATACGCAGTATTTT CASSQGTTYPDDTQYF
TRBJ1-6 few TRBV10-3 . TGTGCCATCGGGCCCCAAAATAATTCACCCCTCCACTTT CAIGPQNNSPLHF
TRBJ1-5 . TRBV7-9 . TGTGCCAGCAGTCCTCATGTAGGGGCGGATCAGCCCCAGCATTTT CASSPHVGADQPQHF
TRBJ2-1 . TRBV9 TRBD1 TGTGCCAGCAGCGTCCGGACAGGGCCCTACAATGAGCAGTTCTTC CASSVRTGPYNEQFF
TRBJ1-2 . TRBV6-5 TRBD1 TGTGCCAGCAGTTACTCACAGGGGTCAGAAGTCTATGGCTACACCTTC CASSYSQGSEVYGYTF
TRBJ2-1 . TRBV9 TRBD1 TGTGCCAGCAGCCCGAAATTTAGTAGGGGACAGGGGTGGAATGAGCAGTTCTTC CASSPKFSRGQGWNEQFF
TRBJ1-2 . TRBV7-2 TRBD1 TGTGCCAGCAGCCCTGGGACAGGGGAATCGGGTGGCTACACCTTC CASSPGTGESGGYTF
TRBJ2-5 . TRBV14 . TGTGCCAGCAGCCAAGATCTATCGTCTTTGACCCAGTACTTC CASSQDLSSLTQYF
TRBJ2-3 once TRBV7-9 TRBD1 TGTGCCAGCAGCTTATTTTGGGGGACAGGCCCCACAGATACGCAGTATTTT CASSLFWGTGPTDTQYF
TRBJ1-4 . TRBV4-3 . TGCGCCAGCAGCCGCTCGACAGCAACTAATGAAAAACTGTTTTTT CASSRSTATNEKLFF
TRBJ2-1 few TRBV19 . TGTGCCAGTACGGAGGGCCATCTTTTCGAGCAGTTCTTC CASTEGHLFEQFF
TRBJ2-4 . TRBV18 TRBD1 TGTGCCAGCTCAGCATATACAGGGGTAGCCAAAAACATTCAGTACTTC CASSAYTGVAKNIQYF
TRBJ1-6 once TRBV19 . TGTGCCAGTAGTCCCGATGGGGGCCCCTATAATTCACCCCTCCACTTT CASSPDGGPYNSPLHF
TRBJ1-1 . TRBV21-1 . TGTGCCAGCAGCAAAAAGGGGACTCCGGACAGGGCCTTGAACACTGAAGCTTTCTTT CASSKKGTPDRALNTEAFF
TRBJ2-5 . TRBV21-1 . TGTGACACACTGGGGGGGCCCCCCCAAGGGGAGACCCAGTACTTC CDTLGGPPQGETQYF
TRBJ1-2 . TRBV5-1 . TGCGCCAGCCGTCGGGGTACTAACTATGGCTACACCTTC CASRRGTNYGYTF
TRBJ2-7 . TRBV6-2/TRBV6-3 TRBD1 TGTGCCAGCAGTTACCCTACCTTTGCGACTACAGGGGACGACTCCTACGAGCAGTACTTC CASSYPTFATTGDDSYEQYF
TRBJ1-2 . TRBV27 TRBD1 TGTGCCAGCAGTTTTGGGGGACAGGGGTGGGGCTACACCTTC CASSFGGQGWGYTF
TRBJ1-2 once TRBV10-3 . TGTGCCATCGGTGTAGACAGGTCGATCTCCTTGAATAGCAAAGGCTACACCTTC CAIGVDRSISLNSKGYTF
TRBJ1-1 . TRBV6-5 . TGTGCCAGCACCTTTGGACTCACTGAAGCTTTCTTT CASTFGLTEAFF
TRBJ1-3 . TRBV3-1/TRBV3-2 . TGTGCCAGCAGCCAATACGGGGGGCTGTATGTATCTGGAAACACCATATATTTT CASSQYGGLYVSGNTIYF
TRBJ2-3 . TRBV5-3 TRBD2 TGTGCCAGAAGCAGATTAGCGGGGGGACCTAGCACAGATACGCAGTATTTT CARSRLAGGPSTDTQYF
TRBJ1-1 . TRBV13 TRBD1 TGTGCCAGCAACGGGGACAGGGGCTTGAACACTGAAGCTTTCTTT CASNGDRGLNTEAFF
TRBJ1-3 few TRBV19 TRBD1 TGTGCCAGTAGTATCAGGGGGCGAGTCGGAAACACCATATATTTT CASSIRGRVGNTIYF